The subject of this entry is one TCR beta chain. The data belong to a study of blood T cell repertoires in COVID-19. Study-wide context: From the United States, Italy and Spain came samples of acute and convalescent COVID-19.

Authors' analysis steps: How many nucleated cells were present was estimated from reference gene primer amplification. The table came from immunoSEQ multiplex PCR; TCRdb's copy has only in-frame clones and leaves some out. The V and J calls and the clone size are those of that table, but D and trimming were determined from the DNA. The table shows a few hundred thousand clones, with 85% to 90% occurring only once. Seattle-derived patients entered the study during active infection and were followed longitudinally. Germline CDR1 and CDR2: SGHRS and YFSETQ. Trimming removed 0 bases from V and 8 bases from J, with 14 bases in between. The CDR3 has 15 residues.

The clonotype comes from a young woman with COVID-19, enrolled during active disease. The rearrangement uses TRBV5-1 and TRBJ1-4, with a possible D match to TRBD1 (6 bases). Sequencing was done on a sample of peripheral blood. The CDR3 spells CASSLAQGSEEKLFF. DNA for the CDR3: TGCGCCAGCAGCTTGGCTCAGGGGTCAGAAGAAAAACTGTTTTTT.